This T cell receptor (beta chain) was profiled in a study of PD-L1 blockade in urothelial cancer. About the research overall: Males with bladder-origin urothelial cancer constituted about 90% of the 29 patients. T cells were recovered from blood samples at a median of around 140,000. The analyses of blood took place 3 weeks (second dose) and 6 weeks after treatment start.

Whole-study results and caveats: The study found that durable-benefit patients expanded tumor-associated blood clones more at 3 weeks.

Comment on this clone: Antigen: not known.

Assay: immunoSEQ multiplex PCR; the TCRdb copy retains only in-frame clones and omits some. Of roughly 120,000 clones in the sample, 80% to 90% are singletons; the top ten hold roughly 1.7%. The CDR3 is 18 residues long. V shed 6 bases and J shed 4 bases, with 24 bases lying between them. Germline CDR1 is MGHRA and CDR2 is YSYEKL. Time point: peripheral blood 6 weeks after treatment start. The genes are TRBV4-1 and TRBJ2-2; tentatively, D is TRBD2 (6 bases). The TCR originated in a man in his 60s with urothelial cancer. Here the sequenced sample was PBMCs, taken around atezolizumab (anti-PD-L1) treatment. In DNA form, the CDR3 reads TGCGCCAGCAGATGGGCGGGACCTCCAACCGGGGGCACCGGGGAGCTGTTTTTT. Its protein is CASRWAGPPTGGTGELFF.